The 21 T cell receptor beta chains below all came from one sample that was sequenced in a study of T cell responses to AZD1222 COVID-19 vaccine. Data came from immunoSEQ multiplex PCR; TCRdb stores just in-frame clones and leaves some out. The sample holds more than 110,000 clones; around 92% are singletons and the top ten take under 3.5%. Sequenced here: peripheral blood, sampled 28 days after the second AZD1222 dose. These receptors were taken from an adult who received the AZD1222 COVID-19 vaccine.

The chain has TRBV4-3 and TRBJ1-4; D may be TRBD1 (6 bases). The ends were cut back, 0 bases at V and 8 bases at J, with 16 bases in the middle. The CDR3 is 16 residues long. Germline lookup yields CDR1 LGHNA and CDR2 YSLEER. The CDR3 DNA follows: TGCGCCAGCAGCCAAGATTCGTGGGGGGCTTACGAAAAACTGTTTTTT. It specifies CASSQDSWGAYEKLFF.

This clone was recorded once. The chain combines TRBV10-3 with TRBJ1-2, with 9 bases identical to TRBD1. This CDR3 spans 15 amino acids. The V gene's germline CDR1 is ENHRY and CDR2 SYGVKD. V shed 7 bases and J 4 bases; nucleotides not matched to a gene: 10. The CDR3 region is CAITRTGERTYGYTF. The CDR3 DNA sequence: TGTGCCATCACCCGGACAGGGGAACGGACCTATGGCTACACCTTC.

The chain is built from TRBV5-1 and TRBJ2-7; 10 nucleotides match TRBD1. Germline values: CDR1 SGHRS, CDR2 YFSETQ. V lost 4 bases and J lost 7; bases outside the gene matches: 11. There are 15 residues in the CDR3. The CDR3 protein is CASSLGQGGFGEQYF. Written as DNA, the CDR3 is TGCGCCAGCAGCCTCGGACAGGGGGGTTTCGGGGAGCAGTACTTC.

This clone was counted between two and nine times. The chain recombines TRBV5-1 with TRBJ1-1; 7 bases are shared with TRBD1. Trimming removed 6 bases from V and 0 bases from J; junction bases left unmatched: 5. The CDR3 totals 14 residues. Germline V CDR1 and CDR2: SGHRS, YFSETQ. The DNA for the CDR3 is TGCGCCAGCACCCAGACAGGGATGAACACTGAAGCTTTCTTT. This sequence encodes CASTQTGMNTEAFF.

J is TRBJ2-3 and V is TRBV29-1; 10 bases align to TRBD2. J was trimmed by 1 base and V by 6 bases; bases with no gene match: 7. Germline values: CDR1 SQVTM, CDR2 ANQGSEA. This CDR3 spans 15 amino acids. CDR3: CSVPSGRVGTDTQYF. The CDR3 region has the DNA TGCAGCGTCCCCAGCGGGAGGGTAGGCACAGATACGCAGTATTTT.

The V and J genes are TRBV21-1 and TRBJ1-2; TRBD1, the table's D call, was not compared with the DNA. TRBV21-1 counts as a pseudogene. The CDR3 totals 17 residues. CDR3 nucleotide sequence: TGTGCCAGCAGCAAGGATGCCCGGGACAGATGGAGATATGGCTACACCTTC. Translated: CASSKDARDRWRYGYTF.

This clone has only one observation. The genes are TRBV24-1 and TRBJ1-2, with TRBD1 identical over 7 bases. J lost 5 bases, V lost 1 base, and 3 bases had no gene match. The CDR3 contains 14 residues. Looked up from germline, CDR1 is KGHDR and CDR2 is SFDVKD. CDR3 sequence reads: CATSDLQGRYGYTF. The CDR3 DNA is TGTGCCACCAGTGATTTACAGGGGCGGTATGGCTACACCTTC.

The chain links TRBV10-1 to TRBJ1-2, with a possible D match to TRBD1 (5 bases). CDR1 is WNHNN, CDR2 SYGVQD, per germline (reference sequence). With 6 bases removed from V and 8 bases from J, the gap between germline ends came to 16 bases. CDR3 length equals 13 residues. DNA for the CDR3: TGCGCCAGCAGCGACGGGACCCCGGACGGCTACACCTTC. Protein sequence: CASSDGTPDGYTF.

This chain links TRBV6-9 with TRBJ1-5; D not certain. V was clipped by 3 bases and J by 0 bases, with 6 bases between them. Looked up from germline, CDR1 is MNHGY and CDR2 is SVAAGI. CDR3 length: 14 amino acids. Written as DNA, the CDR3 is TGTGCCAGCAGTTACAGGAATAGCAATCAGCCCCAGCATTTT. This translates into CASSYRNSNQPQHF.

The chain employs TRBV7-2 and TRBJ1-2; 9 bases are shared with TRBD1. This CDR3 has 16 residues. Germline-derived CDR1 and CDR2 are SGHTA and FQGNSA. Losses at the gene ends were 1 base for V and 3 bases for J; bases not matched to a gene: 6. The CDR3 DNA reads as TGTGCCAGCAGCTTAGGGGGACAGGGAGCAGACTATGGCTACACCTTC. Translated, it gives CASSLGGQGADYGYTF.

This clone came up many times. CDR3: CASSPLIGLADPSTDTQYF. The DNA for the CDR3 is TGTGCCAGCAGCCCACTGATTGGGCTAGCGGACCCTAGCACAGATACGCAGTATTTT. The gene calls are TRBV27 and TRBJ2-3, with 7 bases lining up with TRBD2. The CDR3 is 19 amino acids. V shed 6 bases and J 0 bases; nucleotides not matched to a gene: 18. Germline V gives CDR1 MNHEY, CDR2 SMNVEV (reference sequence).

This clone was counted a single time. The genes are TRBV28 and TRBJ1-5, with a weak D call TRBD1 (5 bases). The CDR3 has 16 amino acids. Germline assignment: CDR1 MDHEN and CDR2 SYDVKM. Trimming shortened V by 8 bases and J by 0 bases, and 17 bases separated the two germline ends. DNA for the CDR3: TGTGCCAGCGGAGGCCGGGACCGGTCTAGCAATCAGCCCCAGCATTTT. Encoded protein: CASGGRDRSSNQPQHF.

V and J are TRBV7-9 and TRBJ1-4; possibly TRBD1 for D (6 bases). This CDR3 has 15 residues. The V gene's germline CDR1 is SEHNR and CDR2 FQNEAQ (reference sequence). V lost 5 bases to trimming and J lost 7 bases, with 17 bases between them. The CDR3, as DNA: TGTGCCAGCAGCCGGGCCCAGGGGCTGGGTGAAAAACTGTTTTTT. Translated, it gives CASSRAQGLGEKLFF.

This clone was seen once. Other DNA sequences in this sample translate to the same CDR3. V gene TRBV28 combines with J gene TRBJ1-5, with a possible D match to TRBD1 (6 bases). Trimming shortened V by 2 bases and J by 4 bases, and 9 bases separated the two germline ends. Germline V gene sequence: CDR1 MDHEN, CDR2 SYDVKM. The CDR3 totals 14 residues. CDR3 nucleotides: TGTGCCAGCAGTTTAGGAGGGGGGAATCAGCCCCAGCATTTT. Protein product: CASSLGGGNQPQHF.

The chain links TRBV3-1 (or the pseudogene TRBV3-2) to TRBJ2-7; 12 bases agree with TRBD2. The CDR3 has 16 residues. The germline gives CDR1 LGHDT, CDR2 YNNKEL (reference sequence). V shed 1 base, J shed 2 bases, and the junction held 3 bases outside the gene matches. The DNA for the CDR3 is TGTGCCAGCAGCCAAGGGACTAGCGGGATCGCCTACGAGCAGTACTTC. This sequence encodes CASSQGTSGIAYEQYF.

The chain is built from TRBV10-3 and TRBJ2-4, with 8 nucleotides matching TRBD2. Germline loops: CDR1 ENHRY, CDR2 SYGVKD. The CDR3 extends over 14 amino acids. Trimming took 4 bases from V and 3 from J; bases not matched to a gene: 2. The CDR3 is CAISVLAGKNIQYF. CDR3 bases: TGTGCCATCAGTGTTCTAGCGGGCAAAAACATTCAGTACTTC.

The chain is built from TRBV5-1 and TRBJ1-6; D is perhaps TRBD1 (6 bases). Per the germline V gene, CDR1 is SGHRS and CDR2 is YFSETQ. With 0 bases removed from V and 9 bases from J, the gap between germline ends came to 13 bases. The CDR3 spans 15 residues. In nucleotides, the CDR3 is TGCGCCAGCAGCTTGGCACAGGGTGGTGGTTCACCCCTCCACTTT. This codes for CASSLAQGGGSPLHF.

The table lists this clone with a count of one. V is TRBV9 and J is TRBJ2-3, with TRBD1 identical over 7 bases. J lost 4 bases, V lost 4 bases, and 9 bases had no gene match. Per germline, CDR1 SGDLS and CDR2 YYNGEE. This CDR3 has 15 amino acids. CDR3 nucleotide sequence: TGTGCCAGCAGCCCATACACAGGGGCCGCAGATACGCAGTATTTT. Protein: CASSPYTGAADTQYF.

The chain combines TRBV11-2 with TRBJ2-7; 8 nucleotides line up with TRBD2. Germline CDR1 is SGHAT and CDR2 is FQNNGV. J lost 2 bases, V lost 4 bases, and 10 bases had no gene match. CDR3 length: 16 amino acids. CDR3 in amino acids: CASSSPAGGFPYEQYF. CDR3 DNA sequence: TGTGCCAGCAGCTCCCCTGCGGGAGGTTTTCCCTACGAGCAGTACTTC.

The chain joins TRBV24-1 to TRBJ1-1; a weak D match, TRBD1 (5 bases). There are 15 residues in the CDR3. Germline V gene data show CDR1 as KGHDR and CDR2 as SFDVKD. The V end lost 4 bases, the J end lost 1 base, and 12 bases lay between the germline ends. The CDR3 here is CATSETIRGNTEAFF. DNA of the CDR3: TGTGCCACCAGTGAGACCATTAGGGGGAACACTGAAGCTTTCTTT.

This rearrangement joins TRBV7-2 to TRBJ2-7, with 8 bases lining up with TRBD1. The V and J ends lost 1 base and 2 bases, in that order; junction bases with no gene match: 4. The CDR3 extends over 15 amino acids. Germline V gene data show CDR1 as SGHTA and CDR2 as FQGNSA. The DNA for the CDR3 is TGTGCCAGCAGCTTAGACAGGGGGTTAACCTACGAGCAGTACTTC. The encoded protein is CASSLDRGLTYEQYF. The full variable domain, completed using reference TRBV7-2 and TRBJ2-7, is GAGVSQSPSNKVTEKGKDVELRCDPISGHTALYWYRQSLGQGLEFLIYFQGNSAPDKSGLPSDRFSAERTGGSVSTLTIQRTQQEDSAVYLCASSLDRGLTYEQYFGPGTRLTVT.